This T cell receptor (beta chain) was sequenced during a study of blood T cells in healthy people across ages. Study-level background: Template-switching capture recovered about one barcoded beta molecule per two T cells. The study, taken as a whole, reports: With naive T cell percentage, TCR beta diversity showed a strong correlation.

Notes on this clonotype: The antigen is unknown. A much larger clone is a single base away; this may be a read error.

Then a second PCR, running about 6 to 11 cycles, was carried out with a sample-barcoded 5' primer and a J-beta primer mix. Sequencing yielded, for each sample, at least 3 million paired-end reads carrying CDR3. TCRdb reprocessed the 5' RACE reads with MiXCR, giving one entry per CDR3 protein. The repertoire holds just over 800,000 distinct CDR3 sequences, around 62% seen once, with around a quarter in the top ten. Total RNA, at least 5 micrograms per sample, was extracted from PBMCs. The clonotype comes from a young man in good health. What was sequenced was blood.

The CDR3 spells CASSRDFGKTQFF. For the CDR3, the DNA is TGTGCCAGCAGCAGGGACTTTGGAAAGACCCAGTTCTTC. The chain links TRBV3-1 to TRBJ2-1; TRBD2 might be the D (6 bases). There are 13 residues in the CDR3. V lost 5 bases to trimming and J lost 13 bases, with 18 bases between them. Looked up from germline, CDR1 is LGHDT and CDR2 is YNNKEL (reference sequence).